Below, one T cell receptor beta chain is given with its context. V dropped 1 base and J dropped 2; count of bases not matched to a gene: 2. CDR3 length: 14 residues. Looked up from germline, CDR1 is SGHNT and CDR2 is YYREEE (reference sequence). The sample belongs to a study of cytomegalovirus exposure and HLA in healthy donors. Amplification used 60 Vbeta primers and 13 Jbeta primers. Data came from immunoSEQ multiplex PCR; TCRdb stores just in-frame clones and leaves some out. The sample has 200,000 to 250,000 clones; about 70% are singletons. The sequencing input was PBMCs. The chain employs TRBV5-4 and TRBJ2-7, with 8 bases that match TRBD1. The receptor was isolated from a middle-aged man in good health and CMV-seropositive. CDR3 in DNA: TGTGCCAGCAGCTTGCCAGGGGGCCCCTACGAGCAGTACTTC. Translation gives CASSLPGGPYEQYF.